This TCR beta chain derives from a study of early T cells in non-severe SARS-CoV-2 infection. In its sample, this clonotype was seen many times. Its specificity is not known. The length of the CDR3 is 19 residues. V was pared by 1 base and J by 4 bases, with 15 bases of the junction left unmatched. Germline CDR1 SGHTA, CDR2 FQGNSA. A single record per CDR3 protein comes from TCRdb applying MiXCR to the 5' RACE reads. Counted here are approximately 23,000 distinct CDR3 sequences, about 4.7% occurring once; the ten biggest clones make up 9% to 12%. The study's findings and limits: Private and CD4 specificities were missed by VDJdb matching, skewed to anti-spike CD8.

The chain links TRBV7-2 to TRBJ2-2, with 7 nucleotides matching TRBD1. The receptor was derived from an adult who was a healthcare worker with PCR-confirmed SARS-CoV-2 infection or an uninfected control (not recorded which). Sample: whole blood. The CDR3 loop is CASSLEWPGGSSSTGELFF. The CDR3 DNA is TGTGCCAGCAGCTTAGAGTGGCCAGGGGGTAGCTCTAGCACCGGGGAGCTGTTTTTT.